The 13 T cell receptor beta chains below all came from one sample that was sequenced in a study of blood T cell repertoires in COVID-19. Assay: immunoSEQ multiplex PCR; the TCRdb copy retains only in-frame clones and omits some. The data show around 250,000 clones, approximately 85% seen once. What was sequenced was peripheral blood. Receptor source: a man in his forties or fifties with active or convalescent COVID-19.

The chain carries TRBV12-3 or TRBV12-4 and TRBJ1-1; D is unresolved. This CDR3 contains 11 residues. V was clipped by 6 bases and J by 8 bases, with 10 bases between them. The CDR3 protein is CASRAGYEAFF. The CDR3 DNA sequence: TGTGCCAGCAGGGCGGGGTACGAAGCTTTCTTT.

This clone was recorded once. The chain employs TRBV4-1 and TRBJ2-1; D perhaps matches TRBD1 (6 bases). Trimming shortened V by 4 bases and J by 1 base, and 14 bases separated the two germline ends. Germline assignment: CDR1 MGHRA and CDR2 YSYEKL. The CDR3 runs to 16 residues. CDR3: CASSPRGGLSYNEQFF. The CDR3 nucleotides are TGCGCCAGCAGCCCCAGGGGTGGATTGTCCTACAATGAGCAGTTCTTC.

The CDR3: CASSLGRAGQPQHF. The CDR3 DNA is TGTGCCAGCTCACTAGGTAGGGCGGGACAGCCCCAGCATTTT. This chain links TRBV18 with TRBJ1-5; unclear D gene. Trimming took off 4 bases at V and 7 bases at J, with 14 bases between the two ends. CDR1 is KGHSH, CDR2 LQKENI, per germline. This CDR3 has 14 amino acids.

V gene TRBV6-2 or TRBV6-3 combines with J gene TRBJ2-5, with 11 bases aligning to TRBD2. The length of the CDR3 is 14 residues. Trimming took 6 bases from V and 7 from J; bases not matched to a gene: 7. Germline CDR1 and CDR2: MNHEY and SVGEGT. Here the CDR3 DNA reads TGTGCCAGCAGCCTGGGGACTAGCGGTTGGACCCAGTACTTC. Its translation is CASSLGTSGWTQYF.

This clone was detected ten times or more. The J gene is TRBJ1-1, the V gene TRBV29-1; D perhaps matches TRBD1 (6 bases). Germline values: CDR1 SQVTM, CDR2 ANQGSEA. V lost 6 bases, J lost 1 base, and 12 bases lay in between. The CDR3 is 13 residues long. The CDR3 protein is CSVTQGRNTEAFF. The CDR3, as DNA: TGCAGCGTGACACAGGGAAGGAACACTGAAGCTTTCTTT.

The chain's CDR3 is CASTSRYEQYF. As DNA, the CDR3 is TGTGCCAGCACCTCTAGGTACGAGCAGTACTTC. V usage is TRBV6-5 and J usage is TRBJ2-7; D remains ambiguous. V shed 7 bases and J shed 4 bases, with 8 bases lying between them. The CDR3 has 11 amino acids. Germline values: CDR1 MNHEY, CDR2 SVGAGI.

The DNA for the CDR3 is TGTGCCACCGCCCCGGGGTCTGGCAATCAGCCCCAGCATTTT. Protein product: CATAPGSGNQPQHF. V gene TRBV15 combines with J gene TRBJ1-5; D remains unclear. Germline V gene data show CDR1 as LNHNV and CDR2 as YYDKDF (reference sequence). The CDR3 contains 14 residues. Deletions cut 8 bases from V and 2 bases from J, with 13 bases between.

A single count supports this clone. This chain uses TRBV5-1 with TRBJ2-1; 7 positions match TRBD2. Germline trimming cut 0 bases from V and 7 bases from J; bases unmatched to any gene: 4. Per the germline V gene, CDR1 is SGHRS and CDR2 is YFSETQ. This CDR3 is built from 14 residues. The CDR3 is CASSLGAGANEQFF. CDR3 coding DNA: TGCGCCAGCAGCTTGGGGGCGGGAGCTAATGAGCAGTTCTTC.

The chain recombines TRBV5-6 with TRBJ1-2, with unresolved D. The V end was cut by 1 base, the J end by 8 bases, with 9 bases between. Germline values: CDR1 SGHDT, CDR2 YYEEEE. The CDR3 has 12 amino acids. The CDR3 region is CASSLRRTGYTF. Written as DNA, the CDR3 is TGTGCCAGCAGCTTGCGGAGGACGGGCTACACCTTC.

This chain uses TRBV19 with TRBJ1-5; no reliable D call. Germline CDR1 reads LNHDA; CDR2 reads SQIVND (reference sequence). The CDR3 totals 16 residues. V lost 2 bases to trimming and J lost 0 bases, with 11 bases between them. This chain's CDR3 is CASSISGSFSNQPQHF. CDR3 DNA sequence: TGTGCCAGTAGTATATCGGGGTCGTTTAGCAATCAGCCCCAGCATTTT.

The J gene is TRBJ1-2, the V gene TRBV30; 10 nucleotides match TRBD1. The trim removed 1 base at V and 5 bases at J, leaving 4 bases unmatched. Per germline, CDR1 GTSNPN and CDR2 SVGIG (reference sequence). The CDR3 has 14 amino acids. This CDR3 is CAWSGTGGRYGYTF. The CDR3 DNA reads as TGTGCCTGGAGTGGGACAGGGGGAAGGTATGGCTACACCTTC.

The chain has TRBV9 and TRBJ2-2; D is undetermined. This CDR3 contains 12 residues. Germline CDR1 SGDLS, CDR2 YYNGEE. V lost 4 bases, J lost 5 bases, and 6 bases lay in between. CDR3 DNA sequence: TGTGCCAGCAGCTTCTCGACCGGGGAGCTGTTTTTT. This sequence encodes CASSFSTGELFF.

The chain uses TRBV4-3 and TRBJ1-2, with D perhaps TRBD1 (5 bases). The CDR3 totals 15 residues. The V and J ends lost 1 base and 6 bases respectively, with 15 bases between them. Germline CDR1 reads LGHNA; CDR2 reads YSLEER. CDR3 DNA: TGCGCCAGCAGCCAAGGTGATCCCAGGACACATGGCTACACCTTC. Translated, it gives CASSQGDPRTHGYTF.